The entry below gives a single TCR beta chain sequence along with its context. Its antigen is not known. Its ends do not fully match the called genes, so a read error is possible. A second PCR, run for about 7 to 11 cycles, used a sample-barcoded 5' primer plus a J-beta primer mix. Per sample, CDR3-containing paired-end reads numbered at least 3 million. TCRdb reprocessed the 5' RACE reads with MiXCR, giving one entry per CDR3 protein. The sample records 1.6 million or so distinct CDR3 sequences, 34% being singletons. The data were obtained in a study of blood T cells in healthy people across ages. General study points: A roughly linear fall in TCR beta diversity per million T cells was seen with increasing age. The study lacked donor CMV status, which possibly confounded expanded clonotype changes.

The germline CDR1 and CDR2 sequences are WSHSY and SAAADI. The CDR3 sequence is 12 residues long. The sequence came from a woman aged 25 to 45 in good health. This chain joins TRBV10-2 and TRBJ2-7; 10 bases agree with TRBD2. The sample consisted of blood. CDR3 residues: CASLAGAYGQYF. CDR3 coding DNA: TGCGCCAGTCTAGCGGGGGCCTACGGGCAGTACTTC.